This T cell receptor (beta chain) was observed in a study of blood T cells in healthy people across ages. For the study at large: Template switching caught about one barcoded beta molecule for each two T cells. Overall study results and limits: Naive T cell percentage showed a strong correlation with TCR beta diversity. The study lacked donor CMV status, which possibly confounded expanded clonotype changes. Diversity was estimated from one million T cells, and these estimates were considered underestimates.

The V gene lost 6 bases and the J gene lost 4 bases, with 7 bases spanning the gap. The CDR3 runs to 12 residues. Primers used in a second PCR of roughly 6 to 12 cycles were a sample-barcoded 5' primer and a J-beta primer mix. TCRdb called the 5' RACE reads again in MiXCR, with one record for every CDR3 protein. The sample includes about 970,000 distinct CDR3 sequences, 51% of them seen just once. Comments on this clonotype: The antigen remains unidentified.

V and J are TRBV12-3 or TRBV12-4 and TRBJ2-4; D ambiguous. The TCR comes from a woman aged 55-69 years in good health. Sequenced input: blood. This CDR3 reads CASRYSKNIQYF. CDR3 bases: TGTGCCAGCAGGTACTCTAAAAACATTCAGTACTTC.